The 27 T cell receptor beta chains below come from one sample, sequenced in a study of blood T cell repertoires in COVID-19. Clones were read by immunoSEQ multiplex PCR, and TCRdb kept only the in-frame ones, dropping some. The table lists about 190,000 clones, around 80% of them singletons, with roughly 2.9% in the top ten. Sample: peripheral blood. The receptors originated from a man over 45 with active or convalescent COVID-19.

The chain recombines TRBV28 with TRBJ2-7; TRBD2 aligns across 8 bases. Germline V gives CDR1 MDHEN, CDR2 SYDVKM. This CDR3 is built from 17 residues. After removal of 8 bases from V and 5 bases from J, the junction contained 20 bases not matched to a gene. The CDR3 here is CASASPGASGRWNEQYF. The CDR3 DNA reads as TGTGCCAGCGCCTCTCCGGGAGCTAGCGGGCGGTGGAACGAGCAGTACTTC.

The rearrangement links TRBV7-2 to TRBJ1-2; D is perhaps TRBD1 (5 bases). Germline lookup yields CDR1 SGHTA and CDR2 FQGNSA. This CDR3 comprises 12 residues. Trimming removed 5 bases from V and 8 bases from J, with 12 bases in between. The CDR3 bases are TGTGCCAGCAGCGTCCCCGGGGGAGGCTACACCTTC. The encoded protein is CASSVPGGGYTF.

This chain joins TRBV30 and TRBJ2-1; 7 nucleotides align to TRBD2. Germline V CDR1 and CDR2: GTSNPN, SVGIG (reference sequence). Trimming took 6 bases from V and 3 from J; bases not matched to a gene: 5. CDR3 length equals 13 residues. The CDR3 sequence: CACRGELYNEQFF. The CDR3 region has the DNA TGTGCCTGTCGGGGGGAACTCTACAATGAGCAGTTCTTC.

The chain links TRBV11-2 to TRBJ2-5; 8 nucleotides match TRBD2. Germline assignment: CDR1 SGHAT and CDR2 FQNNGV. V dropped 1 base and J dropped 0; count of bases not matched to a gene: 4. The CDR3 covers 16 residues. In nucleotides, the CDR3 is TGTGCCAGCAGCTTAGGGAGCGGGGGTCACCAAGAGACCCAGTACTTC. This encodes CASSLGSGGHQETQYF.

This clone has only one observation. The V gene is TRBV29-1, the J gene TRBJ2-7; 8 bases map to TRBD1. The germline V gene has CDR1 SQVTM and CDR2 ANQGSEA. The length of the CDR3 is 16 residues. J lost 5 bases, V lost 5 bases, and 17 bases had no gene match. The CDR3 DNA reads TGCAGCGTTCTTAGAGACAACAGGGGGTGGGAGAACGAGCAGTACTTC. This gives the protein CSVLRDNRGWENEQYF.

V is TRBV18 and J is TRBJ2-7; 12 bases map to TRBD2. The CDR3 is 16 amino acids. In germline, CDR1 is KGHSH, CDR2 LQKENI. The V segment lost 6 bases and the J segment 5 bases; nucleotides outside the gene matches: 11. CDR3 DNA sequence: TGTGCCAGCTCCTTTGAGACTAGCGGGAGTACCCACGAGCAGTACTTC. Translated, it gives CASSFETSGSTHEQYF.

This chain uses TRBV3-1 (or the pseudogene TRBV3-2) with TRBJ1-6, with a possible D match to TRBD1 (5 bases). The CDR3 has 14 amino acids. Looked up from germline, CDR1 is LGHDT and CDR2 is YNNKEL (reference sequence). Trimming took off 6 bases at V and 10 bases at J, with 16 bases between the two ends. The DNA of the CDR3 is TGTGCCAGCAGTCAGGACGGGGGGGGATCACCCCTCCACTTT. Protein: CASSQDGGGSPLHF.

This chain connects TRBV2 to TRBJ2-7; D might be TRBD2 (5 bases). CDR1 SNHLY and CDR2 FYNNEI come from the germline V gene. Trimming pared 4 bases from V and 3 bases from J, leaving 7 bases between. The CDR3 sequence is 12 residues long. DNA for the CDR3: TGTGCCAGCAGTGTGGAGGTCTACGAGCAGTACTTC. As protein: CASSVEVYEQYF.

This chain joins TRBV3-1 (or the pseudogene TRBV3-2) and TRBJ1-2; possible D gene TRBD1, 5 bases. Germline V gives CDR1 LGHDT, CDR2 YNNKEL (reference sequence). The CDR3 has 13 residues. Trimming pared 1 base from V and 6 bases from J, leaving 9 bases between. The CDR3 DNA reads TGTGCCAGCAGCCAAGTCAGGGCCAATGGCTACACCTTC. Its protein product is CASSQVRANGYTF.

The sample holds one count of this clone. At one end the junction does not follow the germline gene, possibly because of a read error. The chain couples TRBV5-1 to TRBJ1-2; 8 bases are shared with TRBD1. In germline, CDR1 is SGHRS, CDR2 YFSETQ. The CDR3 covers 11 residues. The CDR3 protein is CASSSGQGRAF. The CDR3 coding sequence is TGCGCCAGCAGCTCCGGACAGGGCAGGGCCTTC.

The gene calls are TRBV27 and TRBJ2-5; 14 nucleotides agree with TRBD2. The CDR3 is 15 amino acids. J gave up 6 bases and V 2 bases, and 2 bases lay outside the gene matches. The germline gives CDR1 MNHEY, CDR2 SMNVEV (reference sequence). CDR3 DNA: TGTGCCAGCAGTTTAGGGACTAGCGGGAGACAGACCCAGTACTTC. As protein: CASSLGTSGRQTQYF.

With regard to this clone: At one boundary the junction diverges from the germline segment, which might be a read error. The chain carries TRBV12-3 or TRBV12-4 and TRBJ1-2, with D perhaps matching TRBD1 (5 bases). The CDR3 loop spans 11 amino acids. The CDR3 nucleotides read TGTGCCAGCAGTCCCGGACACGAAGGTTGCTTC. It specifies CASSPGHEGCF.

This clone counts as medium-sized. The sample holds other DNA sequences that translate to the same CDR3. The chain is built from TRBV5-1 and TRBJ2-7; TRBD2 matches 7 bases. Trimming removed 0 bases from V and 4 bases from J; junction bases left unmatched: 7. Looked up from germline, CDR1 is SGHRS and CDR2 is YFSETQ. This CDR3 spans 15 amino acids. Here the CDR3 DNA reads TGCGCCAGCAGCTTGGCGGGCGGGAGTGGGTACGAGCAGTACTTC. Translation: CASSLAGGSGYEQYF.

The genes are TRBV7-8 and TRBJ1-1, with D maybe TRBD1 (6 bases). The V gene lost 4 bases and the J gene lost 0 bases, with 12 bases spanning the gap. The length of the CDR3 is 15 residues. Per the germline V gene, CDR1 is SGHVS and CDR2 is FQNEAQ. CDR3 amino acids: CASSSQGTLNTEAFF. CDR3 bases: TGTGCCAGCAGCTCACAGGGAACCTTGAACACTGAAGCTTTCTTT.

The chain is built from TRBV28 and TRBJ2-3, with D maybe TRBD2 (5 bases). V was trimmed by 6 bases and J by 2 bases, leaving 6 bases between them. This CDR3 has 12 residues. The germline V gene has CDR1 MDHEN and CDR2 SYDVKM. CDR3 in amino acids: CASRRDTDTQYF. The CDR3 bases are TGTGCCAGCAGGAGGGACACAGATACGCAGTATTTT.

This chain joins TRBV11-2 and TRBJ2-7; 9 bases match TRBD2. V was clipped by 3 bases and J by 4 bases; unmatched bases: 7. This CDR3 comprises 15 residues. Germline V gives CDR1 SGHAT, CDR2 FQNNGV. This CDR3 reads CASSLTSGNSYEQYF. In nucleotides, the CDR3 is TGTGCCAGCAGCTTGACTAGCGGAAATAGTTACGAGCAGTACTTC.

V is TRBV15 and J is TRBJ1-2, with TRBD1 matching over 8 bases. Trimming took 0 bases from V and 3 from J; bases not matched to a gene: 0. This CDR3 region has 14 residues. Germline CDR1 reads LNHNV; CDR2 reads YYDKDF (reference sequence). CDR3 coding DNA: TGTGCCACCAGCAGAGAACAGGGGGACTATGGCTACACCTTC. It specifies CATSREQGDYGYTF.

The chain combines TRBV28 with TRBJ1-2; a weak D match, TRBD1 (5 bases). CDR3 length: 14 amino acids. V dropped 4 bases and J dropped 5 bases, with 14 bases sitting between them. The germline V gene has CDR1 MDHEN and CDR2 SYDVKM. In DNA form, the CDR3 reads TGTGCCAGCAGTTGGGCTTCAGGGAAATATGGCTACACCTTC. Translation gives CASSWASGKYGYTF.

The rearrangement uses TRBV9 and TRBJ2-3, with TRBD1 matching over 10 bases. Germline V gene sequence: CDR1 SGDLS, CDR2 YYNGEE. The CDR3 length is 17 residues. The V and J ends lost 0 bases and 2 bases, in that order; junction bases with no gene match: 6. In DNA form, the CDR3 reads TGTGCCAGCAGCGTAGCTACGGGACAGGGGATCACAGATACGCAGTATTTT. Its translation: CASSVATGQGITDTQYF.

The chain uses TRBV7-9 and TRBJ2-2; D gene ambiguous. Germline assignment: CDR1 SEHNR and CDR2 FQNEAQ (reference sequence). Deletions cut 1 base from V and 2 bases from J, with 8 bases between. The CDR3 contains 15 residues. CDR3 nucleotides: TGTGCCAGCAGCTTAGTAGGAGTTAACACCGGGGAGCTGTTTTTT. As protein: CASSLVGVNTGELFF.

This rearrangement joins TRBV7-9 to TRBJ2-1, with D uncertain. Per the germline V gene, CDR1 is SEHNR and CDR2 is FQNEAQ (reference sequence). There are 14 residues in the CDR3. Between the trimmed V and J ends, which lost 3 bases and 4 bases, there was a span of 10 bases. The DNA for the CDR3 is TGTGCCAGCAGCTTCGGGTCCACTTACAATGAGCAGTTCTTC. Its protein is CASSFGSTYNEQFF.

CDR3 sequence: CATSSGQGGQPQHF. The CDR3 DNA sequence: TGTGCCACCAGCAGCGGGCAGGGTGGTCAGCCCCAGCATTTT. The J gene is TRBJ1-5, the V gene TRBV15; a weak D match, TRBD1 (5 bases). This CDR3 region has 14 residues. From germline, CDR1 is LNHNV and CDR2 YYDKDF (reference sequence). Trimming pared 3 bases from V and 6 bases from J, leaving 12 bases between.

Of note for this clone: The sample has other DNA sequences that encode this CDR3 too. The V call is TRBV3-1 (or the pseudogene TRBV3-2), the J call TRBJ2-5; 8 bases align to TRBD2. This CDR3 contains 16 residues. J lost 4 bases, V lost 0 bases, and 7 bases had no gene match. Per the germline V gene, CDR1 is LGHDT and CDR2 is YNNKEL (reference sequence). This CDR3 is CASSQEGRGGGETQYF. The DNA for the CDR3 is TGTGCCAGCAGCCAAGAGGGTCGGGGGGGCGGAGAGACCCAGTACTTC.

This clone came up once. The chain joins TRBV6-6 to TRBJ1-6; weak D call: TRBD1 (5 bases). The CDR3 consists of 16 residues. V lost 7 bases to trimming and J lost 3 bases, with 16 bases between them. Germline V gene data show CDR1 as MNHNY and CDR2 as SVGAGI (reference sequence). The CDR3 is CASILFGAYYNSPLHF. The CDR3 DNA follows: TGTGCCAGCATCTTGTTTGGGGCGTACTATAATTCACCCCTCCACTTT.

The J gene is TRBJ2-3, the V gene TRBV19; tentative D call: TRBD2 (5 bases). V was cut by 4 bases and J by 0 bases, with 11 bases left in between. Germline CDR1 and CDR2: LNHDA and SQIVND (reference sequence). The CDR3 covers 15 residues. The CDR3 protein is CASSRTFTSTDTQYF. The CDR3 DNA sequence: TGTGCCAGTAGTAGGACTTTTACTAGCACAGATACGCAGTATTTT.

This clone was detected only once. This chain joins TRBV10-1 and TRBJ2-2, with D possibly matching TRBD1 (6 bases). V gave up 6 bases and J gave up 3 bases, with 8 bases separating them. The germline V gene encodes CDR1 WNHNN and CDR2 SYGVQD (reference sequence). This CDR3 has 13 amino acids. The CDR3 nucleotides are TGCGCCAGCAGCAGGGGAGACACCGGGGAGCTGTTTTTT. This encodes CASSRGDTGELFF.

The chain links TRBV9 to TRBJ2-4; 7 bases are shared with TRBD1. The CDR3 totals 14 residues. V was pared by 1 base and J by 8 bases, with 6 bases of the junction left unmatched. The germline V gene encodes CDR1 SGDLS and CDR2 YYNGEE. The CDR3 bases are TGTGCCAGCAGCGTACTGGCAGGGGGTGACATTCAGTACTTC. This gives the protein CASSVLAGGDIQYF. Full variable domain (outside the CDR3, taken from reference TRBV9 and TRBJ2-4): DSGVTQTPKHLITATGQRVTLRCSPRSGDLSVYWYQQSLDQGLQFLIQYYNGEERAKGNILERFSAQQFPDLHSELNLSSLELGDSALYFCASSVLAGGDIQYFGAGTRLSVL.